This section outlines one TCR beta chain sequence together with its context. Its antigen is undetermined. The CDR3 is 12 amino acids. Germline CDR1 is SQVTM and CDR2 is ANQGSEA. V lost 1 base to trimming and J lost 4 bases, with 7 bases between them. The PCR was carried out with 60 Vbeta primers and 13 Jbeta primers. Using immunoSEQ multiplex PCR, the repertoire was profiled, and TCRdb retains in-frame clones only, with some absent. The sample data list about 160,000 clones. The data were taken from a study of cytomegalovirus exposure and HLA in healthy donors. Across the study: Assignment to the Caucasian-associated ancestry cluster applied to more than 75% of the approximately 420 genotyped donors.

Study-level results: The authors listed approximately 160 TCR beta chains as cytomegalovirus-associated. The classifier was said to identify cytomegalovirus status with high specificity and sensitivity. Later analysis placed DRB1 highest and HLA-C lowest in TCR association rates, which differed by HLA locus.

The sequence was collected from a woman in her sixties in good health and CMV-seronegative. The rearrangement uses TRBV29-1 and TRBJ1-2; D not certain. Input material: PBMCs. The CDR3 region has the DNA TGCAGCGTTGAAGCGAGAGGCTATGGCTACACCTTC. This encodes CSVEARGYGYTF. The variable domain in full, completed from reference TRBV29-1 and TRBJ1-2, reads SAVISQKPSRDICQRGTSLTIQCQVDSQVTMMFWYRQQPGQSLTLIATANQGSEATYESGFVIDKFPISRPNLTFSTLTVSNMSPEDSSIYLCSVEARGYGYTFGSGTRLTVV.